This T cell receptor beta chain was observed in a study of blood T cell repertoires in COVID-19. Study background: Collection of acute and convalescent COVID-19 samples took place in the United States, Italy and Spain. PBMCs, B-cell-depleted T cells, or T cells were the source of the cDNA or gDNA that made up the material.

Residents of over 20 US areas, aged about 18 to 100 years, made up the participants. Trimming took off 0 bases at V and 4 bases at J, with 13 bases between the two ends. Germline values: CDR1 LNHNV, CDR2 YYDKDF (reference sequence). CDR3 length: 16 amino acids. The table lists this clone with a few counts. TCRdb keeps only in-frame clones here, not all; method: immunoSEQ multiplex PCR. This sample has about 210,000 clones, with around 81% found just once. The chain combines TRBV15 with TRBJ1-3; D not resolved. Source material: PBMCs or T cells enriched from blood (not recorded which). The receptor was derived from a man aged 30 to 39 with acute COVID-19. The chain's CDR3 is CATSREGGRVGNTIYF. CDR3 nucleotides: TGTGCCACCAGCAGAGAGGGAGGAAGGGTCGGAAACACCATATATTTT.